This T cell receptor beta chain was found in a study of blood T cell repertoires in COVID-19. This CDR3 contains 17 residues. Germline assignment: CDR1 SEHNR and CDR2 FQNEAQ (reference sequence). The J segment lost 3 bases and the V segment lost 5 bases, leaving 8 bases of the junction unmatched. In the original analysis: Quantification of nucleated cells was approximated via reference gene primer amplification. Profiled with immunoSEQ multiplex PCR; TCRdb holds only in-frame clones, not every one. D and trimming come from the DNA, and the V and J calls and clone size come from that table. The profile shows under 250,000 clones, 85% to 90% of them singletons.

The J gene is TRBJ2-2, the V gene TRBV7-9; 11 nucleotides match TRBD2. This receptor was taken from a man aged 80 or over with acute or convalescent COVID-19. Sequencing used peripheral blood. The DNA of the CDR3 is TGTGCCAGCAGCAGGGGACTAGCGGAGGGGCACACCGGGGAGCTGTTTTTT. Encoded protein: CASSRGLAEGHTGELFF.